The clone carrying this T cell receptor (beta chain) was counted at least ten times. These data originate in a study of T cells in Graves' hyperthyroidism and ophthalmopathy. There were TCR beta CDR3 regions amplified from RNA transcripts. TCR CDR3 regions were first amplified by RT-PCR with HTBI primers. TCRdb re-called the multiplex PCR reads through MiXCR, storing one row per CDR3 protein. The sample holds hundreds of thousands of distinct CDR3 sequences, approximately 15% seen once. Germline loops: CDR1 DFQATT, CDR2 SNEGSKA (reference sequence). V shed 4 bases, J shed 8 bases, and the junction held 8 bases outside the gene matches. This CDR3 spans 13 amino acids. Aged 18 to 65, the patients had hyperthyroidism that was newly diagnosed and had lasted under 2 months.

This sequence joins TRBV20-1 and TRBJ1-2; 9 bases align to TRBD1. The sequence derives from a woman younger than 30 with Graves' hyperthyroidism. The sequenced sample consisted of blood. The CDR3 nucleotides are TGCAGTGCTACCTACAGGGGGCAAGGGGGCTACACCTTC. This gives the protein CSATYRGQGGYTF.